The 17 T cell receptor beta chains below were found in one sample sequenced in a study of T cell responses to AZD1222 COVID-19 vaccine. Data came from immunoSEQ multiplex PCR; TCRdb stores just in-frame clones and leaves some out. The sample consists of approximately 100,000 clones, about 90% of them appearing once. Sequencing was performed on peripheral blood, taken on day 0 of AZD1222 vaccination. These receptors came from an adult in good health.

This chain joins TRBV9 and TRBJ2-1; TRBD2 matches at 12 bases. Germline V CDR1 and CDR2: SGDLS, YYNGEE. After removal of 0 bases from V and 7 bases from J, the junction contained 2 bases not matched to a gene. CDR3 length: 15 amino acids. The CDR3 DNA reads TGTGCCAGCAGCGTAGAGGGGACTAGCGGGAATGAGCAGTTCTTC. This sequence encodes CASSVEGTSGNEQFF.

The CDR3 bases are TGTGCCAGCACTCGGGACTCCGGCGGCGATCAGCCCCAGCATTTT. Protein product: CASTRDSGGDQPQHF. The chain couples TRBV2 to TRBJ1-5, with D perhaps matching TRBD1 (5 bases). Trimming took off 7 bases at V and 5 bases at J, with 18 bases between the two ends. Germline values: CDR1 SNHLY, CDR2 FYNNEI. The CDR3 loop spans 15 amino acids.

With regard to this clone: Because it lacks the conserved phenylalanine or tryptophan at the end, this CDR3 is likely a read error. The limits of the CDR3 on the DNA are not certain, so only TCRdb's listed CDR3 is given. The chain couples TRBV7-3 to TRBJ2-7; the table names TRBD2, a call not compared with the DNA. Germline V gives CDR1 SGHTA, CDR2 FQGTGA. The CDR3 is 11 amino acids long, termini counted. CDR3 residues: CASSLILAGPS.

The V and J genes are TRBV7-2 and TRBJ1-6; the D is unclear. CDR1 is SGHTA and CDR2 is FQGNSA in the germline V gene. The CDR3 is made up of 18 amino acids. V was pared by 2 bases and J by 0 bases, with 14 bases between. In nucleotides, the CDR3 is TGTGCCAGCAGCTTAAGGTCTCTCTCGAGCTCCTATAATTCACCCCTCCACTTT. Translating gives CASSLRSLSSSYNSPLHF.

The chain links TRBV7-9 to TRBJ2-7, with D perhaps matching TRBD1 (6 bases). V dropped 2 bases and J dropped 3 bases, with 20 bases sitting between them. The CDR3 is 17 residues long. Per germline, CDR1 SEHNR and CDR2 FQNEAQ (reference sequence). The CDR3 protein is CASSLRGSGGPDYEQYF. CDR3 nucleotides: TGTGCCAGCAGCTTAAGGGGGTCCGGCGGGCCGGACTACGAGCAGTACTTC.

CDR3 amino acids: CASSQVPDRTSGYNEQFF. The CDR3 region has the DNA TGTGCCAGCAGCCAAGTCCCGGACCGGACTAGCGGCTACAATGAGCAGTTCTTC. The J gene is TRBJ2-1, the V gene TRBV3-1 (or the pseudogene TRBV3-2), with 10 bases matching TRBD2. CDR1 is LGHDT and CDR2 is YNNKEL in the germline V gene (reference sequence). The CDR3 length is 18 residues. The V gene end was trimmed by 1 base and the J gene end by 3 bases; junction bases not matched to a gene: 9.

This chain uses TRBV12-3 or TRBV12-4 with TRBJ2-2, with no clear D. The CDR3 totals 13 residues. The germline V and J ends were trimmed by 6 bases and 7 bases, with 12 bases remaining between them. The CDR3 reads CASSPGQFGELFF. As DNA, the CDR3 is TGTGCCAGCAGCCCGGGTCAATTCGGGGAGCTGTTTTTT.

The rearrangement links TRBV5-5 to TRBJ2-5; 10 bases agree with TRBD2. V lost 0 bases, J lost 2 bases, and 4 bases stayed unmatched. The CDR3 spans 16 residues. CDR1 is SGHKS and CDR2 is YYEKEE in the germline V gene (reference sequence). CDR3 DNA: TGTGCCAGCAGCTTGGCGTTAGCGGGAGGTCAAGAGACCCAGTACTTC. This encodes CASSLALAGGQETQYF.

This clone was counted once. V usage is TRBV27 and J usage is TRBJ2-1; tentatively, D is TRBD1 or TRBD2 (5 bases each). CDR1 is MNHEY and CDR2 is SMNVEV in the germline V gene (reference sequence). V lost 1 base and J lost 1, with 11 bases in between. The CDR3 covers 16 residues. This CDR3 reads CASSLFRGLSYNEQFF. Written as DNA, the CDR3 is TGTGCCAGCAGTTTATTTCGGGGCCTGTCCTACAATGAGCAGTTCTTC.

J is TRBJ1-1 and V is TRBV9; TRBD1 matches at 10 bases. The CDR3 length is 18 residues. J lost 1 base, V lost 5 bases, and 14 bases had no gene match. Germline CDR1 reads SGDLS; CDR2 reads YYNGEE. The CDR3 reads CASRRGEGQGTRNTEAFF. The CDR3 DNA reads TGTGCCAGCAGGAGGGGGGAGGGACAGGGGACCCGGAACACTGAAGCTTTCTTT. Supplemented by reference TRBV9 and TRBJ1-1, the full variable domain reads DSGVTQTPKHLITATGQRVTLRCSPRSGDLSVYWYQQSLDQGLQFLIQYYNGEERAKGNILERFSAQQFPDLHSELNLSSLELGDSALYFCASRRGEGQGTRNTEAFFGQGTRLTVV.

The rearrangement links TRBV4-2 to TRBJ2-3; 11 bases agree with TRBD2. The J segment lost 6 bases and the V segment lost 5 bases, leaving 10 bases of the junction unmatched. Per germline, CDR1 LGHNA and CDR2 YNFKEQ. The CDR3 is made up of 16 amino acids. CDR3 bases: TGTGCCAGCAGCTCAGGACTAGCGGGCCGCGCGGATACGCAGTATTTT. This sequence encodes CASSSGLAGRADTQYF.

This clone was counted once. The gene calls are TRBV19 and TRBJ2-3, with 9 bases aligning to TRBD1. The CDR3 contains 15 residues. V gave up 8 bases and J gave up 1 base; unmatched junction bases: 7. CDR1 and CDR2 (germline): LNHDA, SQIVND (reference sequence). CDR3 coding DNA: TGTGCCAGTTCGTTACAGGGGGCAGGCACAGATACGCAGTATTTT. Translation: CASSLQGAGTDTQYF.

The CDR3 region has the DNA TGTGCCAGCAGTTTAAATGATATGAACACTGAAGCTTTCTTT. Translating gives CASSLNDMNTEAFF. The chain joins TRBV27 to TRBJ1-1; D is unclear. The CDR3 extends over 14 amino acids. Looked up from germline, CDR1 is MNHEY and CDR2 is SMNVEV (reference sequence). Trimming cost V 2 bases and J 0 bases, with 7 bases left between them.

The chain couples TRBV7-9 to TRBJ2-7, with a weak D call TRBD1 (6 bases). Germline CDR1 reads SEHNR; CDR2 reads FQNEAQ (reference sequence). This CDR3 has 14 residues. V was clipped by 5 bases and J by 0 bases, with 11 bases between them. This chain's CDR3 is CASSQDSSSYEQYF. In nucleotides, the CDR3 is TGTGCCAGCAGCCAGGACAGCAGCTCCTACGAGCAGTACTTC.

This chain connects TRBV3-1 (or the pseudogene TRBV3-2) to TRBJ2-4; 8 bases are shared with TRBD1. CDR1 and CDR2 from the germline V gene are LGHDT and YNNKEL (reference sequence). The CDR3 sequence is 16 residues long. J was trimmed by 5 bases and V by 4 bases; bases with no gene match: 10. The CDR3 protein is CASSRRGDRLENIQYF. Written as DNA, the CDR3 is TGTGCCAGCAGCCGAAGAGGGGACAGGCTAGAAAACATTCAGTACTTC.

CDR3 residues: CASSLSSGPMETQYF. The CDR3 DNA reads as TGTGCCAGCAGCTTAAGCAGCGGACCCATGGAGACCCAGTACTTC. The chain has TRBV7-9 and TRBJ2-5, with D maybe TRBD2 (5 bases). CDR1 is SEHNR, CDR2 FQNEAQ, per germline (reference sequence). V was shortened by 2 bases and J by 5 bases, with 15 bases between the two germline ends. This CDR3 region has 15 residues.

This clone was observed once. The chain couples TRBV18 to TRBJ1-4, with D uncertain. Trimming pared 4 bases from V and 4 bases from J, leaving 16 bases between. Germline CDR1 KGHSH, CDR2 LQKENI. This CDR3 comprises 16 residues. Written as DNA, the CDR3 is TGTGCCAGCTCACTCTCGTCCGCGGCCTATAATGAAAAACTGTTTTTT. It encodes CASSLSSAAYNEKLFF.